The 10 T cell receptor beta chains below come from one sample, sequenced in a study of blood T cell repertoires in COVID-19. Sequenced by immunoSEQ multiplex PCR; TCRdb stores in-frame clones only, minus some. This table holds over 70,000 clones, about 85% found once. Specimen: peripheral blood. The receptor source for this set is a man between 60 and 75 years old with COVID-19, enrolled during active disease.

The CDR3 here is CASSARTSGRGGTDTQYF. The CDR3 nucleotides read TGTGCCAGCAGCGCCAGAACTAGCGGGAGGGGGGGCACAGATACGCAGTATTTT. This chain uses TRBV7-3 with TRBJ2-3; 13 nucleotides align to TRBD2. V dropped 5 bases and J dropped 1; count of bases not matched to a gene: 9. This CDR3 is built from 18 residues. Germline CDR1 reads SGHTA; CDR2 reads FQGTGA.

V gene TRBV2 combines with J gene TRBJ1-3; a possible D gene is TRBD1 (5 bases). Germline-derived CDR1 and CDR2 are SNHLY and FYNNEI. The CDR3 covers 13 residues. Trimming took 10 bases from V and 3 from J, leaving 13 bases between them. The CDR3 region has the DNA TGTGCCACTCGGGGGGGTGGTGGAAACACCATATATTTT. Protein: CATRGGGGNTIYF.

This clone appeared a few times. The V call is TRBV19, the J call TRBJ2-5; 11 bases fit TRBD1. The length of the CDR3 is 15 residues. Germline V gene sequence: CDR1 LNHDA, CDR2 SQIVND (reference sequence). V dropped 6 bases and J dropped 5; count of bases not matched to a gene: 8. This CDR3 is CASRSRTGGRETQYF. DNA for the CDR3: TGTGCCAGTAGAAGTCGGACAGGGGGCAGGGAGACCCAGTACTTC. Full variable domain (missing parts from reference TRBV19 and TRBJ2-5): DGGITQSPKYLFRKEGQNVTLSCEQNLNHDAMYWYRQDPGQGLRLIYYSQIVNDFQKGDIAEGYSVSREKKESFPLTVTSAQKNPTAFYLCASRSRTGGRETQYFGPGTRLLVL.

V is TRBV5-1 and J is TRBJ1-1; 7 nucleotides line up with TRBD1. V gave up 5 bases and J gave up 1 base; unmatched junction bases: 2. CDR3 length: 13 residues. Germline V gene sequence: CDR1 SGHRS, CDR2 YFSETQ. CDR3 in amino acids: CASRTGTNTEAFF. CDR3 in DNA: TGCGCCAGCAGGACAGGGACGAACACTGAAGCTTTCTTT.

The chain is built from TRBV9 and TRBJ1-6; TRBD1 is a possible D gene (6 bases). From germline, CDR1 is SGDLS and CDR2 YYNGEE. CDR3 length: 16 residues. Trimming cost V 0 bases and J 7 bases, with 14 bases left between them. CDR3 in DNA: TGTGCCAGCAGCGTAGGCCCCGACAGGTGGAATTCACCCCTCCACTTT. Translating it yields CASSVGPDRWNSPLHF.

The chain has TRBV12-5 and TRBJ2-2; possible D gene TRBD2, 6 bases. Germline V CDR1 and CDR2: LGHNT, FRNRAP. This CDR3 has 16 residues. V lost 6 bases, J lost 4 bases, and 18 bases lay in between. CDR3 nucleotides: TGTGCTAGTGGCCCCCGGAGGGGCGAGGGCACCGGGGAGCTGTTTTTT. Protein sequence: CASGPRRGEGTGELFF.

The chain joins TRBV6-5 to TRBJ2-2; 9 bases line up with TRBD2. The CDR3 length is 15 residues. Unmatched junction bases numbered 4, after V lost 6 bases and J lost 2 bases. The germline V gene encodes CDR1 MNHEY and CDR2 SVGAGI. The CDR3 sequence is CASRKTSGNTGELFF. The CDR3 bases are TGTGCCAGCAGAAAGACTAGCGGAAACACCGGGGAGCTGTTTTTT.

The chain links TRBV18 to TRBJ1-3, with D unresolved. The length of the CDR3 is 15 residues. CDR1 and CDR2 from the germline V gene are KGHSH and LQKENI. Trimming left V 8 bases short and J 0 bases short, with 14 bases between. As DNA, the CDR3 is TGTGCCAGCACACACTCACAGCTCTCTGGAAACACCATATATTTT. It translates to CASTHSQLSGNTIYF. The full variable domain, in which reference TRBV18 and TRBJ1-3 provide the parts outside the CDR3, is NAGVMQNPRHLVRRRGQEARLRCSPMKGHSHVYWYRQLPEEGLKFMVYLQKENIIDESGMPKERFSAEFPKEGPSILRIQQVVRGDSAAYFCASTHSQLSGNTIYFGEGSWLTVV.

CDR3 region: CASSPTGGSLGEQYF. CDR3 bases: TGTGCCAGCTCTCCGACAGGGGGTAGCCTAGGTGAGCAGTACTTC. The gene calls are TRBV18 and TRBJ2-7, with 9 bases identical to TRBD1. Germline values: CDR1 KGHSH, CDR2 LQKENI. The junction had 13 bases not matched to a gene; V was cut back by 6 bases and J by 7 bases. This CDR3 is 15 amino acids long. The full variable domain, its missing parts supplied by reference TRBV18 and TRBJ2-7, is NAGVMQNPRHLVRRRGQEARLRCSPMKGHSHVYWYRQLPEEGLKFMVYLQKENIIDESGMPKERFSAEFPKEGPSILRIQQVVRGDSAAYFCASSPTGGSLGEQYFGPGTRLTVT.

This clone was picked up one time. The chain couples TRBV7-9 to TRBJ1-1; 11 nucleotides line up with TRBD1. This CDR3 comprises 15 residues. The J segment lost 7 bases and the V segment lost 3 bases, leaving 7 bases of the junction unmatched. In germline, CDR1 is SEHNR, CDR2 FQNEAQ (reference sequence). CDR3 protein: CASSLSGTGGHEAFF. CDR3 bases: TGTGCCAGCAGCTTGTCCGGGACAGGGGGGCATGAAGCTTTCTTT.